This T cell receptor (beta chain) was retrieved from a study of response to subunit inactivated influenza vaccine. Study-level points and caveats: Every seasonal influenza vaccination brings in few new T cells, the authors suggested.

One entry per CDR3 protein, called by TCRdb with MiXCR from the RT-PCR reads. The top ten clones hold 20% to 30% of a sample with fewer than 250,000 distinct CDR3 sequences, around 14% of them seen once. This clonotype was counted at least ten times. What it binds is unknown. CDR3 length: 12 amino acids. CDR1 is SGHDT, CDR2 YYEEEE, per germline. V shed 4 bases and J shed 9 bases, with 14 bases lying between them. This receptor was identified in a man aged 45-65 years who received an inactivated influenza vaccine. The specimen comprised CD8+ T cells sorted from PBMCs, sampled 4 to 6 days after vaccination. The gene calls are TRBV5-6 and TRBJ2-7; D is possibly TRBD1 (5 bases). The CDR3 is CASSRTRNGQYF. The DNA for the CDR3 is TGTGCCAGCAGCCGGACACGGAACGGGCAGTACTTC.